This T cell receptor (beta chain) was sequenced in a study of blood T cell repertoires in COVID-19. Study-wide context: There were acute and convalescent COVID-19 samples, and they came from the United States, Italy and Spain.

Some clones are missing from TCRdb's copy, which holds only in-frame ones; the method was immunoSEQ multiplex PCR. In the table there are 110,000 or so clones, around 85% of which are singletons. The CDR3 extends over 14 amino acids. CDR1 and CDR2 from the germline V gene are KGHSH and LQKENI. Between the trimmed V and J ends, which lost 5 bases and 5 bases, there was a span of 13 bases. The V call is TRBV18, the J call TRBJ2-1, with a possible D match to TRBD2 (6 bases). This sequence was found in a woman aged 55-75 years with COVID-19, enrolled during active disease. The material sequenced was peripheral blood. DNA for the CDR3: TGTGCCAGCTCAGAGTGGGGAGGCCACAATGAGCAGTTCTTC. Protein product: CASSEWGGHNEQFF.